The 20 T cell receptor beta chains below come from one sample, sequenced in a study of blood T cell repertoires in COVID-19 (dated by TCRdb to 2018 to 2020). Libraries were constructed by the immunoSEQ multiplex PCR assay. What TCRdb holds here is the immuneACCESS table cut down to in-frame rearrangements. Part of the clones is not present; checked against another copy, under half of the missing clones reflect an unresolved V gene, and the others are unexplained. This sample has approximately 450,000 clones in its table, and around 91% of those were observed once. 0.95% to 1.3% of the sample is taken by the ten largest. What was sequenced was PBMCs or T cells enriched from blood (not recorded which). Source of these receptors: a man aged 30 to 45 who had recovered from COVID-19.

The chain has TRBV6-5 and TRBJ1-5; unclear D gene. V shed 7 bases and J shed 2 bases, with 12 bases lying between them. In germline, CDR1 is MNHEY, CDR2 SVGAGI. The CDR3 length is 14 residues. In DNA, the CDR3 is TGTGCCAGCACTAAGTTCGTCGGCAATCAGCCCCAGCATTTT. It encodes CASTKFVGNQPQHF.

This chain uses TRBV10-1 with TRBJ1-5; D ambiguous. Germline V lookup: CDR1 WNHNN, CDR2 SYGVQD (reference sequence). CDR3 length equals 14 residues. Between the trimmed V and J ends, which lost 3 bases and 7 bases, there was a span of 13 bases. The CDR3 loop reads CASSDGYGKQPQHF. Here the CDR3 DNA reads TGCGCCAGCAGTGATGGTTACGGGAAACAGCCCCAGCATTTT.

V gene TRBV29-1 combines with J gene TRBJ1-1, with a possible D match to TRBD1 (5 bases). Trimming stripped 6 bases from V and 7 bases from J, with 15 bases between. The CDR3 has 12 amino acids. Germline V lookup: CDR1 SQVTM, CDR2 ANQGSEA. This CDR3 is CSVGRTQGEAFF. The CDR3 DNA follows: TGCAGCGTCGGTAGGACCCAGGGTGAAGCTTTCTTT. Full variable domain (outside the CDR3, taken from reference TRBV29-1 and TRBJ1-1): SAVISQKPSRDICQRGTSLTIQCQVDSQVTMMFWYRQQPGQSLTLIATANQGSEATYESGFVIDKFPISRPNLTFSTLTVSNMSPEDSSIYLCSVGRTQGEAFFGQGTRLTVV.

This clone is a singleton in its sample. The chain uses TRBV19 and TRBJ1-4; 8 nucleotides match TRBD1. The V gene end was trimmed by 5 bases and the J gene end by 9 bases; junction bases not matched to a gene: 11. This CDR3 is built from 15 residues. The germline V gene has CDR1 LNHDA and CDR2 SQIVND (reference sequence). CDR3 sequence reads: CASSSRTGLRQKLFF. CDR3 DNA: TGTGCCAGTAGTTCTAGGACAGGGCTGAGGCAAAAACTGTTTTTT.

This chain links TRBV2 with TRBJ2-3; maybe TRBD2 (5 bases). Germline loops: CDR1 SNHLY, CDR2 FYNNEI. The CDR3 contains 14 residues. V dropped 6 bases and J dropped 7 bases, with 17 bases sitting between them. The CDR3 region has the DNA TGTGCCAGCAGGGACCATGGGGAGAGAAATACGCAGTATTTT. As protein: CASRDHGERNTQYF.

The chain links TRBV30 to TRBJ2-1, with 7 bases identical to TRBD1. The CDR3 consists of 14 residues. CDR1 is GTSNPN, CDR2 SVGIG, per germline (reference sequence). The J segment lost 4 bases and the V segment lost 1 base, leaving 4 bases of the junction unmatched. The DNA for the CDR3 is TGTGCCTGGAGTGGGGGGACAGCATACAATGAGCAGTTCTTC. This translates into CAWSGGTAYNEQFF.

The J gene is TRBJ2-7, the V gene TRBV19; a weak D match, TRBD2 (5 bases). The CDR3 runs 14 residues. Trimming took 4 bases from V and 2 from J, leaving 12 bases between them. The germline V gene has CDR1 LNHDA and CDR2 SQIVND (reference sequence). The CDR3: CASSRSGGPYEQYF. The CDR3 DNA reads TGTGCCAGTAGTAGGAGCGGAGGACCCTACGAGCAGTACTTC.

The genes are TRBV15 and TRBJ1-4, with 9 bases that match TRBD1. The CDR3 contains 15 residues. The J segment lost 5 bases and the V segment lost 3 bases, leaving 4 bases of the junction unmatched. From germline, CDR1 is LNHNV and CDR2 YYDKDF (reference sequence). CDR3 sequence (DNA): TGTGCCACCAGCAGTCCCGGGACAGGGAATGAAAAACTGTTTTTT. It translates to CATSSPGTGNEKLFF.

V and J are TRBV10-3 and TRBJ2-3; D possibly corresponds to TRBD2 (6 bases). V was clipped by 6 bases and J by 6 bases, with 25 bases between them. The V gene's germline CDR1 is ENHRY and CDR2 SYGVKD. This CDR3 contains 17 residues. In DNA, the CDR3 is TGTGCCATCAGGACGGGGCTGGGGCTAGCGAGGGGCGATACGCAGTATTTT. It codes for CAIRTGLGLARGDTQYF.

The CDR3 loop reads CASSSDGSGYQPQHF. The CDR3 nucleotides read TGTGCCAGCAGCTCAGATGGCAGCGGATATCAGCCCCAGCATTTT. This sequence joins TRBV7-2 and TRBJ1-5; D is unclear. Trimming removed 4 bases from V and 5 bases from J, with 15 bases in between. Germline V gene lookup returns CDR1 SGHTA and CDR2 FQGNSA. This CDR3 has 15 residues. Complete variable domain (other parts from reference TRBV7-2 and TRBJ1-5): GAGVSQSPSNKVTEKGKDVELRCDPISGHTALYWYRQSLGQGLEFLIYFQGNSAPDKSGLPSDRFSAERTGGSVSTLTIQRTQQEDSAVYLCASSSDGSGYQPQHFGDGTRLSIL.

This clone was recorded only once. This chain connects TRBV18 to TRBJ2-7; TRBD1 aligns across 7 bases. The CDR3 consists of 15 residues. J lost 0 bases, V lost 4 bases, and 6 bases had no gene match. CDR1 and CDR2 from the germline V gene are KGHSH and LQKENI. DNA for the CDR3: TGTGCCAGCTCACTTACGGGGACAGCCTCCTACGAGCAGTACTTC. It specifies CASSLTGTASYEQYF.

This chain uses TRBV3-1 (or the pseudogene TRBV3-2) with TRBJ2-4; D is uncertain. Trimming shortened V by 3 bases and J by 0 bases, and 9 bases separated the two germline ends. Germline CDR1 LGHDT, CDR2 YNNKEL (reference sequence). The CDR3 loop spans 15 amino acids. The CDR3, as DNA: TGTGCCAGCAGCCAGAACTTCTTAGCCAAAAACATTCAGTACTTC. Protein: CASSQNFLAKNIQYF.

The J gene is TRBJ2-1, the V gene TRBV6-5, with TRBD1 matching over 9 bases. Germline CDR1 and CDR2: MNHEY and SVGAGI. The CDR3 loop spans 16 amino acids. After removal of 4 bases from V and 5 bases from J, the junction contained 9 bases not matched to a gene. In DNA form, the CDR3 reads TGTGCCAGCAGTTCCTTCTTGGGGACAGGGAACAATGAGCAGTTCTTC. Encoded protein: CASSSFLGTGNNEQFF.

This sequence joins TRBV7-2 and TRBJ1-1; 12 bases are a match to TRBD1. Germline-derived CDR1 and CDR2 are SGHTA and FQGNSA. Germline trimming cut 5 bases from V and 10 bases from J; bases unmatched to any gene: 5. The CDR3 is 13 residues long. This CDR3 is CASSLGQGATAFF. The CDR3, as DNA: TGTGCCAGCAGCCTGGGACAGGGGGCGACAGCTTTCTTT. Together with reference TRBV7-2 and TRBJ1-1, the CDR3 gives the full variable domain: GAGVSQSPSNKVTEKGKDVELRCDPISGHTALYWYRQSLGQGLEFLIYFQGNSAPDKSGLPSDRFSAERTGGSVSTLTIQRTQQEDSAVYLCASSLGQGATAFFGQGTRLTVV.

Here the CDR3 reads CASSEGQADNQPQHF. As DNA, the CDR3 is TGTGCCAGCAGTGAGGGACAGGCCGACAATCAGCCCCAGCATTTT. This chain uses TRBV27 with TRBJ1-5; TRBD1 matches 8 bases. The CDR3 covers 15 residues. J was trimmed by 3 bases and V by 5 bases; bases with no gene match: 6. Germline V gene lookup returns CDR1 MNHEY and CDR2 SMNVEV (reference sequence).

The genes are TRBV5-1 and TRBJ1-1, with TRBD1 identical over 8 bases. Germline V CDR1 and CDR2: SGHRS, YFSETQ. The length of the CDR3 is 13 residues. The trim removed 0 bases at V and 7 bases at J, leaving 2 bases unmatched. Here the CDR3 DNA reads TGCGCCAGCAGCTTGGCCGGGACAGGTGAAGCTTTCTTT. Translation: CASSLAGTGEAFF.

This rearrangement joins TRBV29-1 to TRBJ2-7; 9 nucleotides line up with TRBD2. Germline CDR1 SQVTM, CDR2 ANQGSEA. The V and J ends lost 1 base and 4 bases, in that order; junction bases with no gene match: 5. The CDR3 is 14 amino acids. The CDR3 DNA is TGCAGCGTTGAAGCTAGCGGGATAGGGTACGAGCAGTACTTC. This sequence encodes CSVEASGIGYEQYF.

This clone turned up a few times. The chain joins TRBV2 to TRBJ1-1; 7 bases are shared with TRBD1. This CDR3 is 14 amino acids long. The trim removed 4 bases at V and 0 bases at J, leaving 2 bases unmatched. Germline CDR1 and CDR2: SNHLY and FYNNEI. The CDR3 DNA sequence: TGTGCCAGCAGTGCGCAGGGGGTGAACACTGAAGCTTTCTTT. Translated, it gives CASSAQGVNTEAFF.

The chain uses TRBV19 and TRBJ1-1; tentatively, D is TRBD1 (5 bases). CDR1 and CDR2 from the germline V gene are LNHDA and SQIVND (reference sequence). The CDR3 length is 13 residues. V lost 7 bases and J 0 bases, leaving 9 bases between the germline ends. CDR3 protein: CASNRQMNTEAFF. CDR3 DNA: TGTGCCAGTAATAGACAGATGAACACTGAAGCTTTCTTT.

V usage is TRBV18 and J usage is TRBJ2-1; TRBD1 matches at 8 bases. V shed 3 bases and J 8 bases; nucleotides not matched to a gene: 9. Germline lookup yields CDR1 KGHSH and CDR2 LQKENI. CDR3 length: 15 amino acids. This CDR3 is CASSPNWGQVDEQFF. Written as DNA, the CDR3 is TGTGCCAGCTCACCTAACTGGGGACAGGTAGATGAGCAGTTCTTC.